This is a list of T cell receptor beta chains from one sample in a study of blood T cells in healthy people across ages. TCRdb recomputed calls from the 5' RACE reads with MiXCR, one row per CDR3 protein. There are over 600,000 distinct CDR3 sequences in the sample; roughly 21% occur only once, and more than 3% lies in the top ten. Sequenced: blood. These receptors all stem from a man aged 65 to 79 in good health. The conserved cysteine and the conserved F or W are not part of the CDR3 here.

CDR3aa,v_gene,j_gene
ASSHKGNTIY,TRBV6-2/TRBV6-3,TRBJ1-3
AGSPPVRQETQY,TRBV18,TRBJ2-5
SAREGGRGNEQF,TRBV20-1,TRBJ2-1
ASSLRAVDQPQH,TRBV7-8,TRBJ1-5
ASSLGTDKWDTEAF,TRBV5-1,TRBJ1-1
ASSPGTSPETQY,TRBV4-1,TRBJ2-5
ASSQDRAGPDTQY,TRBV3-1,TRBJ2-3
ASRRGPTDTQY,TRBV7-3,TRBJ2-3
AWKWMNTEAF,TRBV30,TRBJ1-1
ASSEASGRAGTQY,TRBV10-1,TRBJ2-3
ASGQGMENIQY,TRBV3-1,TRBJ2-4
SAFRQGGGNEQF,TRBV20-1,TRBJ2-1
ASSSTTREGPRNTGELF,TRBV13,TRBJ2-2
ASSFQGTGAEQY,TRBV28,TRBJ2-5
ASSLGLAGVGSRDTQY,TRBV5-6,TRBJ2-3
ASSLRSGGYSPLH,TRBV12-3/TRBV12-4,TRBJ1-6
ASSLARGLGQGHYEQY,TRBV5-1,TRBJ2-7
SVLGGRTYNEQF,TRBV29-1,TRBJ2-1
ASSKGDSYGYT,TRBV21-1,TRBJ1-2
ARSWTPLSYNEQF,TRBV5-4,TRBJ2-1
ATSRARGDYEQY,TRBV15,-
ASSQDLREQEREKLF,TRBV4-1,TRBJ1-4
SVSLDSNQPQH,TRBV29-1,TRBJ1-5
ASSLGGTTEAF,TRBV7-9,TRBJ1-1
ASSPPNPGQNTEAF,TRBV28,TRBJ1-1
ASSWRPAVGTEAF,TRBV5-8,TRBJ1-1
ASSPGQGVAGYT,TRBV7-2,TRBJ1-2
ASSLPLAGGITDTQY,TRBV5-1,TRBJ2-3
ASETGGTYEQY,TRBV7-9,TRBJ2-7